This TCR beta chain was recorded in a study of shared T cell receptors in the human thymus (dated by TCRdb to the early 2020s). General notes on the study: The study examined how the human thymus generates shared, self-reactive T-cell receptor alpha chains.

Comments on this clone: What antigen it recognizes has not been identified. Within one base of it there is no much larger clone, and no base qualities were kept.

Library preparation was by the immunoSEQ multiplex PCR assay. TCRdb limited this immuneACCESS table to in-frame rearrangements with V and J called. A share of clones is missing; checked studies link under half to unresolved V genes, and the rest is unexplained. This sample holds some 700,000 clones; around 89% were observed only once. Jointly, the top ten make up roughly 0.0097% of the sample. The germline V gene encodes CDR1 SGHVT and CDR2 SQSDAQ. The CDR3, cysteine through phenylalanine, is 16 amino acids long. Just CDR3 DNA is preserved here, 48 bases in frame from base 1. V sheds 5 bases and J sheds 2 bases, leaving 18 bases between their ends. The same specimen was also included in a second study, on human thymus T cells. From that second study: In Finland, the donors were immunologically healthy infants who were having open corrective cardiac surgery for congenital heart defects. Thymus tissue was obtained as surgical resects removed during corrective cardiac surgery. V and J gene segment usage appeared biased in both thymic and peripheral blood repertoires. According to the related research, thymic TCR repertoires were highly overlapping among unrelated individuals. TCR alpha and beta repertoires from roughly 8 infant thymus samples and a few related peripheral blood samples were characterized in the study. Donor ages ranging from roughly 6 to 244 days were recorded, and several male and two female infants were included in the cohort. Thymocytes were mechanically released from the tissue and were stored as pellets of roughly 9.5-30 million cells at -70 degrees C. Genomic DNA was extracted from frozen cell pellets with a QIAsymphony instrument. The immunoSEQ multiplex PCR assay was used to amplify the TCRB and TCRAD loci from a standardized quantity of quality-controlled genomic DNA. The amplicons covered the V(D)J region and were long enough to include the CDR3 and to identify the V and J genes. The commercial immunoSEQ service was used to sequence amplicons on an Illumina platform. Primer bias and sequencing errors were corrected using previously described methods, and TCRAD and TCRB definitions followed the IMGT database. Analysis of the repertoires was done with immunoSEQ Analyzer 3.0 and VDJTools and included basic statistics, V/J segment usage, diversity estimates, rarefaction and pairwise overlap. Chao1, ChaoE, Efron-Thisted, Shannon and inverse Simpson indices were used to estimate diversity, which was also estimated on datasets down-sampled to the smallest sample. Repertoire overlap used strict matching of CDR3 nucleotide sequence, V gene and J gene, with Jaccard-based multidimensional scaling clustering. Thymus samples yielded on average roughly 840,000 unique TCRB clonotypes, compared with 80,000 to 85,000 from blood samples.

This sequence originates from a boy in the first two years of life with a congenital heart defect. Donor details come from another sample of the same person, matched by shared clones. The sample was thymocytes. The V and J genes are TRBV7-4 and TRBJ1-2; the D gene is perhaps TRBD1, from 6 matching bases. CDR3 reads: CASSPKPVDSNYGYTF. The DNA sequence is given as TGTGCCAGCAGCCCGAAGCCTGTGGACAGCAACTATGGCTACACCTTC.